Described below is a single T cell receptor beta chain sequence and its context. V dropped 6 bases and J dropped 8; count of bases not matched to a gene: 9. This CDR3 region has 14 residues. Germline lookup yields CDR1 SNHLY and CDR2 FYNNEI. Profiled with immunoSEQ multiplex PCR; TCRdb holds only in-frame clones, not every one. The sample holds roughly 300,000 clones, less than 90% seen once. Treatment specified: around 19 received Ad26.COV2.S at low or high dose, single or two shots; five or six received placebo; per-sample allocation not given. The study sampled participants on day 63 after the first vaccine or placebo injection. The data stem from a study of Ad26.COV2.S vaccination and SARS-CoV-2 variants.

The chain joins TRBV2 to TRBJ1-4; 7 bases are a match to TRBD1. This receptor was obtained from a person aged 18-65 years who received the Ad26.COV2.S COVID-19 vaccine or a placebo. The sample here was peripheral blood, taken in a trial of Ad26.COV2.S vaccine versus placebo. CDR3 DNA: TGTGCCAGCAGGCAGGGGGGCTTTTGGGAAAAACTGTTTTTT. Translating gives CASRQGGFWEKLFF.